This TCR beta chain emerged from a study of cytomegalovirus exposure and HLA in healthy donors. Primers included in the PCR were 60 Vbeta and 13 Jbeta primers. TCRdb's copy holds only in-frame clones and misses some; the assay was immunoSEQ multiplex PCR. The repertoire has 130,000 to 150,000 clones, roughly four fifths of them found once; the top ten carry under 10%. Germline V gives CDR1 SGDLS, CDR2 YYNGEE. The CDR3 sequence is 17 residues long. Trimming took off 4 bases at V and 5 bases at J, with 22 bases between the two ends. Sequences were obtained from PBMCs. The chain employs TRBV9 and TRBJ1-5; possibly TRBD1 for D (6 bases). This clonotype was obtained from a woman aged 60-75 years in good health and CMV-seropositive. Here the CDR3 DNA reads TGTGCCAGCAGCCCTCCACTTGGGGGGGCTCGGTATCAGCCCCAGCATTTT. As protein: CASSPPLGGARYQPQHF.